This T cell receptor beta chain was found in a study of CD8+ T cells in alopecia areata. Study at large: Donors of skin were C3H/HeJ mice aged roughly 6-13 months with spontaneous alopecia, and recipients were 7-10-week-old female C3H/HeJ mice. Findings and limits, study-wide: Scalp sample sequencing also detects resident alphabeta T cells of normal skin. Scalp lesions, especially in alopecia totalis/universalis, had higher clonality than normal scalp.

Of note for this clone: Its cognate antigen is unknown. Gene names are mouse gene names. The CDR3 end is not reached by the read, which stops 4 residues before it; the germline J gene fills it in.

CD4, CD8alpha, NKG2D, NKG2ACE and other markers guided sorting of pooled cutaneous lymph node cells. Once RNA had been extracted, it was reverse transcribed into cDNA to act as the sequencing template. Sequenced by immunoSEQ multiplex PCR; TCRdb stores in-frame clones only, minus some. The data show about 270,000 clones, with none appearing a single time. CDR3 length: 16 residues. Germline CDR1 is FNHDT and CDR2 is SITEND (reference sequence). J was trimmed by 1 base and V by 4 bases; bases with no gene match: 3. The sequence was collected from a C3H/HeJ mouse with alopecia areata. The strain bears MHC haplotype H2-k. The specimen was CD4+ T cells sorted from a lymph node. The chain employs TRBV19 and TRBJ2-3; 13 nucleotides match TRBD2. CDR3 in amino acids: CASSPDWGGRAETLYF. The CDR3 bases that were read are TGTGCCAGCAGTCCGGACTGGGGGGGCCGTGCAGAA.